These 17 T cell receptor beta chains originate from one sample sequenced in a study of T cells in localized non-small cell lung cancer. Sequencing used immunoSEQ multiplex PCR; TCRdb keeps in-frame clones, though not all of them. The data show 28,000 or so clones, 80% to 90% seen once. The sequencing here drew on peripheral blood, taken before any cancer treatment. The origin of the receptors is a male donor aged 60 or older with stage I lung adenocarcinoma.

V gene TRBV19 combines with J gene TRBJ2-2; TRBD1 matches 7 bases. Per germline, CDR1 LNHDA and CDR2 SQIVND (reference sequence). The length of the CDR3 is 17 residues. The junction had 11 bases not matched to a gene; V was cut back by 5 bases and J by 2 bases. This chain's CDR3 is CASSPGTDALNTGELFF. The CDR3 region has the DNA TGTGCCAGTAGTCCCGGGACAGACGCACTAAACACCGGGGAGCTGTTTTTT.

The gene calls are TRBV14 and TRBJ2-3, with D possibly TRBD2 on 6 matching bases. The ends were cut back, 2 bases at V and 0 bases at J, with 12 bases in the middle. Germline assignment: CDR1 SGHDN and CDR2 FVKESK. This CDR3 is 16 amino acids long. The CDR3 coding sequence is TGTGCCAGCAGCCAAATCGGGGGATCTAGCACAGATACGCAGTATTTT. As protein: CASSQIGGSSTDTQYF.

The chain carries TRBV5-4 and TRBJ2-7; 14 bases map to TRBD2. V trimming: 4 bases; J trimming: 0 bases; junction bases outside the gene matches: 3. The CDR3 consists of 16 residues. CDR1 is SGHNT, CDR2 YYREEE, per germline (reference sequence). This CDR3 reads CASSVGLAGDSYEQYF. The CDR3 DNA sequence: TGTGCCAGCAGCGTGGGACTAGCGGGGGACTCCTACGAGCAGTACTTC.

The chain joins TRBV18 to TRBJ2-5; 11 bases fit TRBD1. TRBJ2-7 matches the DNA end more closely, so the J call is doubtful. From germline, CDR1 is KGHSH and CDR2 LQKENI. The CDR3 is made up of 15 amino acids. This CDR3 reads CASSQPGQGVYEQYF. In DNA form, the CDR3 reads TGTGCCAGCTCACAACCGGGACAGGGGGTATACGAGCAGTACTTC.

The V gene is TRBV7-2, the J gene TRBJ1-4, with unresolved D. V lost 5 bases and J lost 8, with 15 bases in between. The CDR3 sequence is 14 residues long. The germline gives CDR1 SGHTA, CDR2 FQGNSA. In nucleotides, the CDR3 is TGTGCCAGCAGCCTCCTCACTCGGGAGGAAAAACTGTTTTTT. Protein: CASSLLTREEKLFF.

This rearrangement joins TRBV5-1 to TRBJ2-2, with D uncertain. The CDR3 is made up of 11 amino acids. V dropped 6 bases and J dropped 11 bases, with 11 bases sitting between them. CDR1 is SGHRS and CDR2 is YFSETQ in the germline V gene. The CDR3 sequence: CASKGPRELFF. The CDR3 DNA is TGCGCCAGCAAAGGTCCACGAGAGCTGTTTTTT.

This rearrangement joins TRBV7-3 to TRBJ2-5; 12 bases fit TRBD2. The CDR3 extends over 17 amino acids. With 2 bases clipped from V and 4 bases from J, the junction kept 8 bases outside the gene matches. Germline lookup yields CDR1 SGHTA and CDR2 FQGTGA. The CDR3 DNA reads TGTGCCAGCAGCTTACGTCCTAGCGGGGGGGCCCGAGAGACCCAGTACTTC. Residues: CASSLRPSGGARETQYF.

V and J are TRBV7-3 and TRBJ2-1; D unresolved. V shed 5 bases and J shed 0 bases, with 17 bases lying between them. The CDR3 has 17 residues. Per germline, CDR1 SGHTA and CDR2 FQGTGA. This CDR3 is CASSPTQQWSSYNEQFF. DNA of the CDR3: TGTGCCAGCAGCCCTACCCAACAGTGGAGCTCCTACAATGAGCAGTTCTTC.

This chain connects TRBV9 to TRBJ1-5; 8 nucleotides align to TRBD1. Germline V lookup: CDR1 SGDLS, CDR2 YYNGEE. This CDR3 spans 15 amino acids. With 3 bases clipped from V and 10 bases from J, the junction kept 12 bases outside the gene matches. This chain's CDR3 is CASSATGQGLSPQHF. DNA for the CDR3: TGTGCCAGCAGCGCTACAGGACAGGGTCTTTCCCCCCAGCATTTT.

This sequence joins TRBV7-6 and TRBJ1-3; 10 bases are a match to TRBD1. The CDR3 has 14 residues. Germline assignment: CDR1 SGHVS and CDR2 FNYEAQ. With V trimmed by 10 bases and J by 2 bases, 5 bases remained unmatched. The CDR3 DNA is TGTGCCACCCGACAGGGGGCGACTGGAAACACCATATATTTT. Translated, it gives CATRQGATGNTIYF.

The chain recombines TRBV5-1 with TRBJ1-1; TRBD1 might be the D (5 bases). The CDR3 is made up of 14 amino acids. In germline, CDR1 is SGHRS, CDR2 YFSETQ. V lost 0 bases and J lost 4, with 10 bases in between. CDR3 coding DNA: TGCGCCAGCAGCTTGGGAGCAGGGACCACTGAAGCTTTCTTT. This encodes CASSLGAGTTEAFF.

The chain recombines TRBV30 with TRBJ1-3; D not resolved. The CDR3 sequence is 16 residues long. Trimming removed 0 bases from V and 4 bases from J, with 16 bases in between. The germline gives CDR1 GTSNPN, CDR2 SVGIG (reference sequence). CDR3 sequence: CAWSVHRSGRGNTIYF. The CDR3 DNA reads TGTGCCTGGAGTGTCCACCGCTCCGGGAGGGGAAACACCATATATTTT.

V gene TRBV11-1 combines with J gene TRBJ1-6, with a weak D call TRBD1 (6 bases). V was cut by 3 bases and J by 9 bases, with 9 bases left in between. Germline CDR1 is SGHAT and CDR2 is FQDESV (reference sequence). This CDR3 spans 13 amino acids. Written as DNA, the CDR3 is TGTGCCAGCAGCTTGGGGGCCGCTTCACCCCTCCACTTT. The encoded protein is CASSLGAASPLHF. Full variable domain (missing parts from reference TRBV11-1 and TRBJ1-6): EAEVAQSPRYKITEKSQAVAFWCDPISGHATLYWYRQILGQGPELLVQFQDESVVDDSQLPKDRFSAERLKGVDSTLKIQPAELGDSAMYLCASSLGAASPLHFGNGTRLTVT.

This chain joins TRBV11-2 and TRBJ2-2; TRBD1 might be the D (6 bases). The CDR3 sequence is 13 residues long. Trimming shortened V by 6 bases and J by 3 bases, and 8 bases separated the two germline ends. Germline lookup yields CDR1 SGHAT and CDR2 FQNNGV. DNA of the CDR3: TGTGCCAGCAGTAGGACAGACACCGGGGAGCTGTTTTTT. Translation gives CASSRTDTGELFF.

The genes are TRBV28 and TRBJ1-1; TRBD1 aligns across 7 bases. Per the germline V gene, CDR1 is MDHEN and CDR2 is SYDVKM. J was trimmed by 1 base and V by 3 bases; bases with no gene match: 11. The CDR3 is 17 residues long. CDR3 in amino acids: CASSFERGTGENTEAFF. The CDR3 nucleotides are TGTGCCAGCAGTTTTGAGCGAGGAACAGGGGAGAACACTGAAGCTTTCTTT.

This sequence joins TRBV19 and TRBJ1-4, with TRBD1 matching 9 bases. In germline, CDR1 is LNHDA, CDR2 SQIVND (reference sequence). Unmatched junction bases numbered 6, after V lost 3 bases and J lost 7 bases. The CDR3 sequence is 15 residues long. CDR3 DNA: TGTGCCAGTAGTATTACCGGGACAGGGATTGAAAAACTGTTTTTT. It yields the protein CASSITGTGIEKLFF.

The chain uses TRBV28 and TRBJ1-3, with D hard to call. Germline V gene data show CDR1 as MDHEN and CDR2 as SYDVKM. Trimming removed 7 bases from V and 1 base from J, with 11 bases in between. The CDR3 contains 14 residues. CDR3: CASIQGWSGNTIYF. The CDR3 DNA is TGTGCCAGCATTCAAGGGTGGTCTGGAAACACCATATATTTT.